Given below is one T cell receptor beta chain in context. Its antigen is unknown. The same CDR3 also results from other DNA sequences found in this sample. The repertoire was sequenced with immunoSEQ multiplex PCR; TCRdb's copy has only in-frame clones and lacks some. Of 20,000 to 25,000 clones detected, 84% appear once; the ten largest clones hold 50%. V dropped 3 bases and J dropped 4 bases, with 8 bases sitting between them. CDR1 and CDR2 (germline): SGDLS, YYNGEE. This CDR3 has 13 amino acids. These data are taken from a study of OX40 agonist ivuxolimab in advanced cancers. On the study more broadly: Patients got intravenous ivuxolimab at 0.01 to 10 mg/kg every 2 weeks. Regarding the study as a whole: The average count of expanded clones was higher among CD8+ T cells than among CD4+.

The sequences come from CD4+ or CD8+ T cells sorted from blood, collected in a trial of the OX40 agonist ivuxolimab. V is TRBV9 and J is TRBJ2-1; no reliable D call. This clonotype originated in an adult with an advanced solid tumor such as melanoma, head and neck, liver or kidney cancer. The DNA for the CDR3 is TGTGCCAGCAGCGGGATACCTTACAATGAGCAGTTCTTC. Translated: CASSGIPYNEQFF.